This T cell receptor beta chain was identified in a study of beta chain features in type 1 diabetes. Sequencing targeted expressed TCRB transcripts, as all isolated RNA had been reverse transcribed. The protocol was immunoSEQ multiplex PCR, while the TCRdb copy is restricted to in-frame clones and leaves out a portion. Among around 430,000 clones listed, around 28% were seen once. Trimming removed 4 bases from V and 4 bases from J; junction bases left unmatched: 9. The CDR3 extends over 15 amino acids. Germline lookup yields CDR1 LNHDA and CDR2 SQIVND (reference sequence). The receptor was derived from a man aged 18-30 years in good health. The chain links TRBV19 to TRBJ1-1; 7 nucleotides align to TRBD1. Specimen: naive CD4+ T cells from blood. The CDR3 DNA reads TGTGCCAGTAGTAGGGTGACAGGGAGCGGCACTGAAGCTTTCTTT. It codes for CASSRVTGSGTEAFF.